These 29 T cell receptor beta chains were sequenced from one sample in a study of T-cell memory formation after mild COVID-19. TCRdb processed the 5' RACE reads anew with MiXCR; each CDR3 protein has one entry. Of 100,000 to 150,000 distinct CDR3 sequences listed, roughly 6.2% are singletons. The sequencing input was PBMCs or a T cell subset sorted from them (not recorded which). These receptors were collected from an adult woman who had mild COVID-19 (a few samples of this study predate the infection). Cell type and time point are not known.

The rearrangement links TRBV24-1 to TRBJ2-6, with D uncertain. Trimming shortened V by 9 bases and J by 0 bases, and 11 bases separated the two germline ends. This CDR3 contains 15 residues. Germline assignment: CDR1 KGHDR and CDR2 SFDVKD. The CDR3 spells CATGSRSSGANVLTF. CDR3 in DNA: TGTGCCACCGGGTCTCGGAGCTCTGGGGCCAACGTCCTGACTTTC.

This chain connects TRBV20-1 to TRBJ2-3; D is unresolved. The CDR3 is 11 amino acids. V lost 3 bases to trimming and J lost 5 bases, with 6 bases between them. The V gene's germline CDR1 is DFQATT and CDR2 SNEGSKA (reference sequence). CDR3 sequence reads: CSARNQDTQYF. CDR3 nucleotides: TGCAGTGCTAGGAACCAAGATACGCAGTATTTT.

The table lists this clonotype with many counts. The J gene is TRBJ2-1, the V gene TRBV5-1; D may correspond to TRBD1 or TRBD2 (5 bases each). Trimming removed 0 bases from V and 5 bases from J, with 12 bases in between. This CDR3 is built from 15 residues. Germline CDR1 and CDR2: SGHRS and YFSETQ. The CDR3 DNA follows: TGCGCCAGCAGCTTGGCGGCCGGGACCGACAATGAGCAGTTCTTC. It codes for CASSLAAGTDNEQFF.

This clonotype was detected only a few times. The rearrangement joins TRBV7-2 to TRBJ2-3; tentatively, D is TRBD2 (6 bases). This CDR3 is 13 amino acids long. The germline V gene has CDR1 SGHTA and CDR2 FQGNSA. Trimming removed 0 bases from V and 6 bases from J, with 7 bases in between. The CDR3 sequence is CASSLAAGDTQYF. The CDR3 DNA follows: TGTGCCAGCAGCTTAGCGGCGGGGGATACGCAGTATTTT.

The chain combines TRBV20-1 with TRBJ2-1; D tentatively fits TRBD1 or TRBD2 (6 bases each). Trimming shortened V by 5 bases and J by 8 bases, and 16 bases separated the two germline ends. The CDR3 totals 13 residues. The germline V gene encodes CDR1 DFQATT and CDR2 SNEGSKA (reference sequence). CDR3 DNA sequence: TGCAGTGCTCCCCTGAGGGGGGCGGATGAGCAGTTCTTC. It codes for CSAPLRGADEQFF.

The sample holds many counts of this clonotype. This chain uses TRBV7-6 with TRBJ2-7; TRBD1 matches 7 bases. The length of the CDR3 is 14 residues. V gave up 3 bases and J gave up 2 bases; unmatched junction bases: 4. Germline lookup yields CDR1 SGHVS and CDR2 FNYEAQ. CDR3 protein: CASSFRQGPYEQYF. DNA for the CDR3: TGTGCCAGCAGCTTTAGACAGGGACCCTACGAGCAGTACTTC.

V usage is TRBV11-3 and J usage is TRBJ1-2; D call uncertain. The CDR3 is made up of 14 amino acids. Germline V gene data show CDR1 as SGHNT and CDR2 as YENEEA. The V and J ends lost 0 bases and 6 bases respectively, with 11 bases between them. CDR3 sequence reads: CASSLDRPLDGYTF. Here the CDR3 DNA reads TGTGCCAGCAGCTTAGATCGACCGCTGGATGGCTACACCTTC.

This chain links TRBV11-3 with TRBJ2-1; 7 bases are shared with TRBD2. This CDR3 is 11 amino acids long. Germline V gene data show CDR1 as SGHNT and CDR2 as YENEEA. The V segment lost 5 bases and the J segment 8 bases; nucleotides outside the gene matches: 0. The CDR3 DNA sequence: TGTGCCAGCAGCCGGGGGGATGAGCAGTTCTTC. Translating it yields CASSRGDEQFF.

This clonotype occurred a few times. The chain carries TRBV12-3 or TRBV12-4 and TRBJ2-7; TRBD1 is a possible D gene (5 bases). The CDR3 spans 15 residues. The V end was cut by 3 bases, the J end by 3 bases, with 15 bases between. The CDR3, as DNA: TGTGCCAGCAGTTTTGCGCAGGGAAGGAACTACGAGCAGTACTTC. It translates to CASSFAQGRNYEQYF.

The J gene is TRBJ1-5, the V gene TRBV9, with unresolved D. The CDR3 runs to 15 residues. V was clipped by 0 bases and J by 4 bases, with 11 bases between them. Germline CDR1 reads SGDLS; CDR2 reads YYNGEE. For the CDR3, the DNA is TGTGCCAGCAGCGTAGGAGGGTTGGGGAATCAGCCCCAGCATTTT. This translates into CASSVGGLGNQPQHF.

This clonotype was counted ten times or more. This chain joins TRBV6-5 and TRBJ1-1; possible D gene TRBD1, 5 bases. This CDR3 is built from 14 residues. Trimming left V 0 bases short and J 7 bases short, with 12 bases between. Germline CDR1 and CDR2: MNHEY and SVGAGI. This CDR3 reads CASSYSGPRDEAFF. Written as DNA, the CDR3 is TGTGCCAGCAGTTACTCGGGACCCCGAGATGAAGCTTTCTTT.

This clonotype was detected ten times or more. The chain couples TRBV7-2 to TRBJ2-7; a possible D gene is TRBD2 (5 bases). Germline CDR1 SGHTA, CDR2 FQGNSA. This CDR3 is built from 13 residues. Trimming pared 7 bases from V and 5 bases from J, leaving 15 bases between. CDR3 sequence: CASTPRVVHEQYF. The CDR3 bases are TGTGCCAGCACTCCGAGGGTTGTCCACGAGCAGTACTTC.

The chain uses TRBV20-1 and TRBJ1-1; D unclear. The length of the CDR3 is 12 residues. Trimming removed 4 bases from V and 0 bases from J, with 6 bases in between. Germline CDR1 DFQATT, CDR2 SNEGSKA (reference sequence). CDR3 residues: CSANKVNTEAFF. The CDR3 nucleotides read TGCAGTGCTAATAAGGTGAACACTGAAGCTTTCTTT.

The chain joins TRBV15 to TRBJ1-1, with D possibly matching TRBD1 (6 bases). The CDR3 contains 13 residues. V was cut by 0 bases and J by 8 bases, with 10 bases left in between. The germline V gene has CDR1 LNHNV and CDR2 YYDKDF (reference sequence). CDR3 residues: CATSRDRGREAFF. Written as DNA, the CDR3 is TGTGCCACCAGCAGAGATCGGGGGCGGGAAGCTTTCTTT.

This clonotype was observed at least ten times. The chain joins TRBV12-3 or TRBV12-4 to TRBJ1-2; 8 bases agree with TRBD1. This CDR3 spans 16 amino acids. Trimming removed 5 bases from V and 2 bases from J; junction bases left unmatched: 10. The CDR3 DNA follows: TGTGCCAGCAGTCCCCTCGGACAGGGAGCCAACTATGGCTACACCTTC. Protein product: CASSPLGQGANYGYTF.

Here the CDR3 reads CASSTMERSYGYTF. The CDR3, as DNA: TGTGCCAGCAGCACCATGGAACGGAGCTATGGCTACACCTTC. The chain joins TRBV5-5 to TRBJ1-2, with unresolved D. The CDR3 is made up of 14 amino acids. Looked up from germline, CDR1 is SGHKS and CDR2 is YYEKEE (reference sequence). V was trimmed by 4 bases and J by 4 bases, leaving 14 bases between them. Looking up the rest from reference TRBV5-5 and TRBJ1-2 gives the full variable domain: DAGVTQSPTHLIKTRGQQVTLRCSPISGHKSVSWYQQVLGQGPQFIFQYYEKEERGRGNFPDRFSARQFPNYSSELNVNALLLGDSALYLCASSTMERSYGYTFGSGTRLTVV.

The chain uses TRBV4-1 and TRBJ1-3; 9 nucleotides match TRBD1. Germline CDR1 and CDR2: MGHRA and YSYEKL. There are 16 residues in the CDR3. With V trimmed by 3 bases and J by 4 bases, 7 bases remained unmatched. CDR3 DNA: TGCGCCAGCAGCCAGGATGGACAGGGGAGGGGAAACACCATATATTTT. Translating it yields CASSQDGQGRGNTIYF.

The chain has TRBV5-1 and TRBJ1-2; D gene uncertain. This CDR3 has 14 residues. The V end lost 2 bases, the J end lost 0 bases, and 8 bases lay between the germline ends. Germline V gene lookup returns CDR1 SGHRS and CDR2 YFSETQ. The chain's CDR3 is CASSLTATNYGYTF. CDR3 DNA: TGCGCCAGCAGCTTAACAGCTACTAACTATGGCTACACCTTC.

The chain combines TRBV5-1 with TRBJ2-3; 7 bases are shared with TRBD1. Germline CDR1 reads SGHRS; CDR2 reads YFSETQ. The CDR3 runs 15 residues. The V and J ends lost 4 bases and 2 bases, in that order; junction bases with no gene match: 7. CDR3: CASSLRDSYTDTQYF. The DNA for the CDR3 is TGCGCCAGCAGCCTCCGGGACAGTTACACAGATACGCAGTATTTT. Supplemented by reference TRBV5-1 and TRBJ2-3, the full variable domain reads KAGVTQTPRYLIKTRGQQVTLSCSPISGHRSVSWYQQTPGQGLQFLFEYFSETQRNKGNFPGRFSGRQFSNSRSEMNVSTLELGDSALYLCASSLRDSYTDTQYFGPGTRLTVL.

Note on this clonotype: A single base separates this from a much larger clone, so it may be a read error. The chain links TRBV5-1 to TRBJ1-1; D not certain. Per the germline V gene, CDR1 is SGHRS and CDR2 is YFSETQ. The CDR3 spans 12 residues. This chain's CDR3 is CDSYRENTEAFF. CDR3 coding DNA: TGCGACAGCTACAGAGAAAACACTGAAGCTTTCTTT.

The chain carries TRBV5-1 and TRBJ2-2; a weak D match, TRBD2 (7 bases). CDR3 length equals 14 residues. V lost 4 bases and J lost 9, with 16 bases in between. Germline CDR1 and CDR2: SGHRS and YFSETQ. In DNA form, the CDR3 reads TGCGCCAGCAGCCTAGACGGGGGGCGAAGGGAGCTGTTTTTT. Translated, it gives CASSLDGGRRELFF.

CDR3 residues: CASSWAGGQNTQYF. In DNA form, the CDR3 reads TGTGCCAGCAGTTGGGCGGGGGGACAGAATACGCAGTATTTT. This rearrangement joins TRBV28 to TRBJ2-3; D is possibly TRBD2 (8 bases). Germline V gene sequence: CDR1 MDHEN, CDR2 SYDVKM. V was pared by 4 bases and J by 7 bases, with 15 bases between. The CDR3 extends over 14 amino acids.

The table lists this clonotype with many counts. The rearrangement links TRBV2 to TRBJ2-1, with 12 bases matching TRBD2. The CDR3 runs to 20 residues. Germline CDR1 and CDR2: SNHLY and FYNNEI. The J segment lost 5 bases and the V segment lost 9 bases, leaving 23 bases of the junction unmatched. CDR3 nucleotide sequence: TGTGCCAGTGCGCGACACTCCACTATAAGGACTAGCGGGAACCACAATGAGCAGTTCTTC. It encodes CASARHSTIRTSGNHNEQFF.

By proportion, this clonotype is medium-sized. The V call is TRBV9, the J call TRBJ2-7; D unresolved. CDR3 length: 16 amino acids. Germline V gene sequence: CDR1 SGDLS, CDR2 YYNGEE. V lost 4 bases and J 3 bases, leaving 20 bases between the germline ends. The CDR3 sequence is CASSPLVPATLYEQYF. The CDR3 DNA follows: TGTGCCAGCAGCCCCCTTGTCCCCGCCACCCTCTACGAGCAGTACTTC.

The chain links TRBV10-3 to TRBJ2-1; 11 nucleotides align to TRBD2. Germline CDR1 ENHRY, CDR2 SYGVKD. The CDR3 runs 14 residues. With V trimmed by 8 bases and J by 8 bases, 8 bases remained unmatched. In nucleotides, the CDR3 is TGTGCCATCGGAGTAGCGGGGGGGCCTTATGAGCAGTTCTTC. Translated, it gives CAIGVAGGPYEQFF.

This clonotype was detected ten times or more. The V gene is TRBV27, the J gene TRBJ2-1; D is unresolved. This CDR3 is built from 13 residues. Trimming pared 6 bases from V and 6 bases from J, leaving 12 bases between. Per germline, CDR1 MNHEY and CDR2 SMNVEV (reference sequence). This CDR3 is CASRLPVGNEQFF. In DNA, the CDR3 is TGTGCCAGCAGGCTCCCCGTTGGCAATGAGCAGTTCTTC.

This chain links TRBV5-1 with TRBJ1-1; TRBD1 matches 9 bases. Germline trimming cut 4 bases from V and 3 bases from J; bases unmatched to any gene: 7. CDR1 SGHRS and CDR2 YFSETQ come from the germline V gene. The CDR3 runs to 15 residues. The CDR3 reads CASSPGTGLDTEAFF. The CDR3 coding sequence is TGCGCCAGCAGCCCGGGGACAGGGCTCGACACTGAAGCTTTCTTT.

V and J are TRBV7-6 and TRBJ1-6; D not resolved. V lost 6 bases and J lost 6, with 9 bases in between. Germline CDR1 and CDR2: SGHVS and FNYEAQ. The CDR3 runs 13 residues. The CDR3 reads CASRQTSNSPLHF. The DNA of the CDR3 is TGTGCCAGCAGACAGACAAGTAATTCACCCCTCCACTTT. Filled out from reference TRBV7-6 and TRBJ1-6, the complete variable domain reads GAGVSQSPRYKVTKRGQDVALRCDPISGHVSLYWYRQALGQGPEFLTYFNYEAQQDKSGLPNDRFSAERPEGSISTLTIQRTEQRDSAMYRCASRQTSNSPLHFGNGTRLTVT.

There are many counts of this clonotype. This chain's CDR3 is CAIMRGTNYEQYF. Written as DNA, the CDR3 is TGTGCCATCATGAGAGGAACGAACTACGAGCAGTACTTC. The chain uses TRBV10-3 and TRBJ2-7; D gene uncertain. Trimming shortened V by 7 bases and J by 3 bases, and 13 bases separated the two germline ends. This CDR3 is built from 13 residues. CDR1 and CDR2 from the germline V gene are ENHRY and SYGVKD.